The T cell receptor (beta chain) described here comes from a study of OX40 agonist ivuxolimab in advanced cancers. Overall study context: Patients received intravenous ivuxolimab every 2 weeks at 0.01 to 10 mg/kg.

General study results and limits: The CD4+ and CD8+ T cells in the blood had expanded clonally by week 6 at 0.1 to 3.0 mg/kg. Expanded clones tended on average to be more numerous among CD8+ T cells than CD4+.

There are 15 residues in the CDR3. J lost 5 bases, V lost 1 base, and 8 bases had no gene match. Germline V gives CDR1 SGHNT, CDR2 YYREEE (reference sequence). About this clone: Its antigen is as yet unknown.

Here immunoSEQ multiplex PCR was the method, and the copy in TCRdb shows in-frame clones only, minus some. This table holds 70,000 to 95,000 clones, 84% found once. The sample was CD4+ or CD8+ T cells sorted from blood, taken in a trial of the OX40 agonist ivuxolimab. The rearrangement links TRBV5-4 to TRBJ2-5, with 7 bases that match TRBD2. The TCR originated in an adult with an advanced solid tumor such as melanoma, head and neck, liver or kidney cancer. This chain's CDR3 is CASSLSGGLKETQYF. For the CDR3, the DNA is TGTGCCAGCAGCTTGTCGGGGGGTTTGAAGGAGACCCAGTACTTC.